This TCR beta chain was obtained from a study of identical twins. CDR1 LGHNA and CDR2 YNFKEQ come from the germline V gene. V was trimmed by 5 bases and J by 3 bases, leaving 10 bases between them. The CDR3 has 13 amino acids. TCRdb re-called the 5' RACE reads through MiXCR, storing one row per CDR3 protein. The sample lists 1.5 million to 2 million distinct CDR3 sequences, around 33% occurring once. Regarding the study as a whole: Sequences that were out-of-frame, alpha and twin-shared displayed an excess of low generation probability. Cord blood beta clonotypes present at high abundance carried fewer insertions; no such pattern appeared in memory repertoires.

At least ten counts were recorded for this clonotype. As yet, its antigen is unknown. The TCR was taken from a newborn girl in good health. The sequencing sample was made of cord blood. The chain links TRBV4-2 to TRBJ1-1; D gene unclear. In nucleotides, the CDR3 is TGTGCCAGCAGCAAGACGGGCGACACTGAAGCTTTCTTT. Residues: CASSKTGDTEAFF.